This T cell receptor beta chain was recorded in a study of blood T cells in healthy people across ages (dated by TCRdb to the mid-2010s). About the investigation overall: In model experiments, roughly one uniquely barcoded TCR beta cDNA molecule per two T cells was captured by template switching. Using deep sequencing normalized with unique cDNA molecular identifiers, the study measured how TCR beta repertoire diversity changes with age. The donors were split into four age groups: young (average 16 years), middle-aged (more than 35), aged (62) and long-lived (under 85). The study analyzed two additional independent replicas of 1 million unique cDNA reads from the same blood draw for two donors, one aged 18 to 29 and one aged 80 or older. Study-wide findings and limitations: Bulk unsorted PBMC profiling prevented conclusive comparison of naive and antigen-experienced compartments. Estimates of total diversity from one million sequenced T cells were regarded as lower bounds and underestimates. Compared with the aged group, the long-lived group had more naive CD4+ T cells, fewer expanded clones and increased TCR diversity, a pattern suggesting age selection. A strong correlation was found between observed TCR beta diversity and the percentage of naive T cells measured by flow cytometry. As age increased, observed TCR beta diversity per million T cells dropped in a roughly linear way, and a significant reduction was already evident by age 40. Because the CMV infection status of the donors was unknown, age-related changes in expanded clonotypes may potentially have been confounded.

The 39 donors, aged about 6 to 90 years, were systemically healthy Caucasian individuals from Russia. Each donor gave approximately 10 milliliters of peripheral blood, collected into EDTA-treated Vacutainer tubes. Ficoll-Paque density-gradient centrifugation was used to isolate PBMCs, with at least 6 million obtained per sample. Total RNA, at least 6 micrograms per sample, was extracted from PBMCs with Trizol reagent. The percentages of naive CD45RAhigh/CD27high T cells were determined by flow cytometry on a PBMC aliquot from every donor. Taken from the germline V gene, the CDR1 and CDR2 loops are ENHRY and SYGVKD. Inclusive of the bounding cysteine and phenylalanine, the CDR3 is 12 residues long. The read is trimmed to its CDR3 DNA, 36 bases read in frame from base 1. In regard to this clonotype: The antigen it recognizes is unknown. It has no much larger one-base neighbor in the sample; base qualities were not kept.

Library construction relied on 5' RACE. This sample was sequenced with an Illumina HiSeq 2500. A second PCR of about 6 to 11 cycles was run with a J-beta primer mix and a sample-barcoded 5' primer. A unique molecular identifier was introduced onto each TCR beta cDNA molecule by a template-switch 5' adaptor carrying 12 random nucleotides. At least 2.5 million CDR3-containing paired-end reads were obtained from each sample. First-strand cDNA was synthesized from all RNA with the Mint cDNA synthesis kit, primed by a TRBC-specific oligonucleotide. After uracil-DNA glycosylase treatment, a first 18-cycle PCR used universal primers M1SS and BC2_uni_R on all cDNA. Per the source publication's procedure: Each sample was normalized by randomly selecting 1 million high-quality reads, each carrying a distinct molecular identifier. Reads sharing molecular identifiers were discarded rather than binned into consensus sequences. MiTCR, set to a Q25 quality threshold and the strictest error-elimination algorithm, was used for CDR3 identification, clonotype clustering and error correction. A nonparametric unseen species model with Euler transformation was used to estimate lower-bound total TCR beta diversity. TCRdb reworked the public reads: Q25 trimming with fastp, MiXCR clone assembly, productive beta chains retained. For every CDR3 protein sequence, its rows merge into one entry that carries the most common genes and DNA. The V and J calls here are based on TCRdb, not the publication. The sample includes approximately 760,000 distinct CDR3 sequences, with roughly 25% observed a single time. The top ten hold 9.4% of the sample.

In addition, the sample was reused for a study of T cells of mothers and their children. From the second report: The donors were nine systemically healthy Caucasian individuals, made up of three mothers and their six children. cDNA synthesis used all of the extracted RNA, with approximately 1.4 ug of RNA in each 15 ul reaction. In the second PCR, sample barcodes and 2-4 random nucleotides were introduced via the M1S primer. Over 8 million TCR beta CDR3 reads came from each mother, compared with several million reads from each child. Thymic selection similarly shapes TCR recombination output in related and unrelated pairs, with minor effect from inherited differences. Related mother-child pairs always showed normalized repertoire overlap that was slightly higher than in unrelated mother-child pairs, though the difference was never significant. No persistent microchimeric T cell clones were detected, at a sensitivity of around 97 clones per million clonotypes. Deep NGS was used in the study to compare the TCR beta repertoires of mothers and children and to look for features that separate related mother-child pairs from unrelated individuals. Mothers averaged roughly 36 +/- 4 years of age and children averaged approximately 12 +/- 4 years. After adapters were ligated using NEBNext reagents, the libraries underwent 100+100 nt paired-end sequencing on an Illumina HiSeq 2000. To prevent cross-contamination, the mother and child libraries were prepared one month apart and sequenced in separate runs. For each donor, between about 500,000 and 2,000,000 distinct TCR beta clonotypes were identified. Naive TCR beta clonotypes were estimated from low-frequency clonotypes matched to each donor's FACS-determined naive share, without sorting.

The specimen was blood. This clonotype originated in a boy aged 5 to 17 in good health. The chain is assembled from TRBV10-3 and TRBJ2-5, with no confidently assigned D gene. The J call is doubtful: the DNA matches TRBJ2-1 better. The DNA reads as follows: TGTGCCATCAGTGACAGATCCGATGAGCAGTTCTTC. Its protein product is CAISDRSDEQFF.